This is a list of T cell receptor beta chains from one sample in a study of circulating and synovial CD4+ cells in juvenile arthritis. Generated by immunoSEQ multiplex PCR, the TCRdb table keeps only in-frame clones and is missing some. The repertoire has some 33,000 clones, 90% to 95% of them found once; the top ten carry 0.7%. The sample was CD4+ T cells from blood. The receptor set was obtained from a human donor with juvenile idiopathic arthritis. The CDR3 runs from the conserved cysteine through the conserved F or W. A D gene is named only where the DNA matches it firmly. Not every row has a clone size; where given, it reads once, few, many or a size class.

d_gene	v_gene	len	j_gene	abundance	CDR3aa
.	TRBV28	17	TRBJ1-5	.	CASRPLRGGPLSQPQHF
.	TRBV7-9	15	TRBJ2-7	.	CASSSYEDSSYEQYF
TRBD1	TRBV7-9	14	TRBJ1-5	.	CASSQGQNDQPQHF
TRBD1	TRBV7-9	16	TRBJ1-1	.	CASSSRQGVMNTEAFF
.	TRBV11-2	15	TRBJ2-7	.	CASSLGGTLSYEQYF
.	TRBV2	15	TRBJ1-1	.	CASSTGRGILTEAFF
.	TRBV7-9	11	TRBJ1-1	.	CASSLSLVAFF
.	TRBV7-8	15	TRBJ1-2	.	CASSHKQGGWDGYTF
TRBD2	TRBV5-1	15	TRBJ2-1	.	CASSELAGGRGEQFF
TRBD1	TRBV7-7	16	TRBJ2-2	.	CASSLRQGRNTGELFF
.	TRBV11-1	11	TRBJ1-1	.	CASSFEAEAFF
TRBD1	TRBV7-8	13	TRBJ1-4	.	CASSLGTGAPLFF
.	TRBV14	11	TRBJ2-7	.	CASSHTYEQYF
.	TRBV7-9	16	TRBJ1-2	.	CASSIWTETKNYGYTF
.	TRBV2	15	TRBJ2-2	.	CASSGRRSRSGELFF
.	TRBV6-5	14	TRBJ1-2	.	CASSVLGENYGYTF
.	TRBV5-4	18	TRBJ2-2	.	CASSLGLARIANTGELFF
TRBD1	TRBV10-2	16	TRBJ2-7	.	CASRAGTGGANYEQYF
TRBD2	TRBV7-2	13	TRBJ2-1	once	CASSIGTIYEQFF
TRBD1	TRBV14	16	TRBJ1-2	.	CASSYETGGWAYGYTF
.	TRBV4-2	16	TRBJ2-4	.	CASSQELVLAKNIQYF
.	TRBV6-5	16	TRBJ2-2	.	CASSYSWALNTGELFF
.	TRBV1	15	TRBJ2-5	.	CTSSQARASGETQYF
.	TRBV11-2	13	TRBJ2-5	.	CASTPVSRETQYF
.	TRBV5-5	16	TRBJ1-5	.	CASSREADISNQPQHF
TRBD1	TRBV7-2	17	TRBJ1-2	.	CASSFGGTGGSRKGYTF
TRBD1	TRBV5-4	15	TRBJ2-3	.	CASTLGDRGTDTQYF
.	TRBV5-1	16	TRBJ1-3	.	CASSYDGSTSGNTIYF
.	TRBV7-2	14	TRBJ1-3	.	CASSLGGRGNTIYF
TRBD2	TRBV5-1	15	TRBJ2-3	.	CASSSERGSTDTQYF
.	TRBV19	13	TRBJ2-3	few	CASSITFADTQYF
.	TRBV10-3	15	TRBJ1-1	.	CAISESVTGDTEAFF
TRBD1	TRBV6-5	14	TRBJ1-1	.	CASSYSRQGTEAFF
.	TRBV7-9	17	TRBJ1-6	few	CASSSATVGVLNSPLHF
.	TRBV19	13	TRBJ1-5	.	CASSSQGNQPQHF
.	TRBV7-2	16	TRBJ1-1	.	CASRITAVQKKYEAFF
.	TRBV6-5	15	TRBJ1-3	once	CASSYGRLSGNTIYF
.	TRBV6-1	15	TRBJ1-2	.	CASSENGGANYGYTF
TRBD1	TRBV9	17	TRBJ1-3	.	CASSADRGPLSGNTIYF
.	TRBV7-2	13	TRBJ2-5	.	CASSRGRVETQYF
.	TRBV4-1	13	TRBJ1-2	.	CASSQETSYGYTF
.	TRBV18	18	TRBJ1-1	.	CASSPMEAGAMLNTEAFF
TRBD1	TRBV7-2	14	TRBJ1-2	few	CASSLGRGHYGYTF
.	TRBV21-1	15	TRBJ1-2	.	CASSKAEAPYYGYTF
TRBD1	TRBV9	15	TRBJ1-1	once	CASSVKGQGGTEAFF
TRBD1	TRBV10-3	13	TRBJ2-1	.	CAISPGTGNEQFF
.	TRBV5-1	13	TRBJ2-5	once	CASRGTIQETQYF
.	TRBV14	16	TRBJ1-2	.	CASSPRLGGSLFGYTF
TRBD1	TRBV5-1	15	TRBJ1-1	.	CASSFGQGAPVEAFF
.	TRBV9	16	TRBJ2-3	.	CASSVGAIRSPDTQYF
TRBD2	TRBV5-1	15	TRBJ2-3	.	CASSLGAGGTDTQYF
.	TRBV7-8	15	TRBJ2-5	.	CASSLAGRVRETQYF
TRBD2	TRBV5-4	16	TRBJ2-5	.	CASSSGTSGGRETQYF
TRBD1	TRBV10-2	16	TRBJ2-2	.	CATNRGGQGWAGELFF
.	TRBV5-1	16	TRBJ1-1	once	CASSLRYSTDYTEAFF
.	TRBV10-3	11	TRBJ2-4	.	CAISESYIQYF
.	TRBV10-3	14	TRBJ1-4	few	CAISDIFTGEKLFF
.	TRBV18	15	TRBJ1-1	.	CASSSDRNMNTEAFF
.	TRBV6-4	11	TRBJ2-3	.	CASQGQDTQYF